What follows is one T cell receptor beta chain and its context. This CDR3 is built from 13 residues. V lost 5 bases and J lost 1, with 7 bases in between. Germline V lookup: CDR1 KGHDR, CDR2 SFDVKD. The record originates from a study of blood T cell repertoires in COVID-19. In the authors' methods: For nucleated cells, counts were estimated from reference gene primer amplification. The assay was immunoSEQ multiplex PCR, and TCRdb's table has in-frame clones only and misses some. V and J calls and clone size come straight from that table; D and trimming were deduced from the DNA. The table has approximately 350,000 clones, around four fifths seen once.

The rearrangement links TRBV24-1 to TRBJ1-2, with no clear D. The receptor was isolated from a young man with active or convalescent COVID-19. Sequenced input: peripheral blood. The CDR3: CATSAGFNYGYTF. The DNA of the CDR3 is TGTGCCACCAGTGCGGGTTTTAACTATGGCTACACCTTC.